This entry lists 7 T cell receptor beta chains sequenced from one sample in a study of shared clonotypes between healthy human individuals. The data were produced by immunoSEQ multiplex PCR, yet TCRdb's version contains in-frame clones alone and is incomplete. The profile shows 2,500,000 or so clones, around nine tenths of them singletons. Sequenced input: naive CD4+ T cells sorted from blood. Subset reported: CD45RA+ positively selected. These receptors came from a man younger than 35 in good health.

The chain is built from TRBV7-2 and TRBJ2-7, with TRBD1 matching over 9 bases. Germline CDR1 and CDR2: SGHTA and FQGNSA. Trimming removed 5 bases from V and 6 bases from J; junction bases left unmatched: 8. The CDR3 is 14 amino acids. CDR3 amino acids: CASSPGQGSGEQYF. CDR3 DNA sequence: TGTGCCAGCAGCCCAGGACAGGGGTCGGGCGAGCAGTACTTC.

The chain uses TRBV19 and TRBJ2-5, with 7 nucleotides matching TRBD2. Per germline, CDR1 LNHDA and CDR2 SQIVND (reference sequence). The J segment lost 4 bases and the V segment lost 1 base, leaving 6 bases of the junction unmatched. The CDR3 runs to 15 residues. Written as DNA, the CDR3 is TGTGCCAGTAGTATAGTGGGCGGGAGAGGAGAGACCCAGTACTTC. Amino acid sequence: CASSIVGGRGETQYF.

A note on this clone: Other nucleotide sequences in the sample specify the same CDR3. The chain links TRBV19 to TRBJ1-6; 8 bases are a match to TRBD1. The CDR3 length is 14 residues. From germline, CDR1 is LNHDA and CDR2 SQIVND (reference sequence). The V gene end was trimmed by 6 bases and the J gene end by 7 bases; junction bases not matched to a gene: 5. This CDR3 is CASSTGTGNSPLHF. The CDR3 nucleotides read TGTGCCAGTAGCACCGGGACAGGAAATTCACCCCTCCACTTT. Using reference TRBV19 and TRBJ1-6 for the parts outside the CDR3, the full variable domain is DGGITQSPKYLFRKEGQNVTLSCEQNLNHDAMYWYRQDPGQGLRLIYYSQIVNDFQKGDIAEGYSVSREKKESFPLTVTSAQKNPTAFYLCASSTGTGNSPLHFGNGTRLTVT.

This rearrangement joins TRBV28 to TRBJ2-3, with TRBD1 matching 8 bases. The CDR3 extends over 16 amino acids. Germline assignment: CDR1 MDHEN and CDR2 SYDVKM. The junction had 9 bases not matched to a gene; V was cut back by 5 bases and J by 2 bases. The CDR3, as DNA: TGTGCCAGCAGTGGCCGGGACAGGACCCTCACAGATACGCAGTATTTT. Protein sequence: CASSGRDRTLTDTQYF. The variable domain in full, completed from reference TRBV28 and TRBJ2-3, reads DVKVTQSSRYLVKRTGEKVFLECVQDMDHENMFWYRQDPGLGLRLIYFSYDVKMKEKGDIPEGYSVSREKKERFSLILESASTNQTSMYLCASSGRDRTLTDTQYFGPGTRLTVL.

This chain uses TRBV2 with TRBJ2-7; a possible D gene is TRBD2 (5 bases). Trimming took off 7 bases at V and 3 bases at J, with 7 bases between the two ends. This CDR3 comprises 11 residues. The V gene's germline CDR1 is SNHLY and CDR2 FYNNEI. The CDR3 nucleotides are TGTGCCAGCAAAGAGGGCTACGAGCAGTACTTC. It specifies CASKEGYEQYF.

The rearrangement uses TRBV28 and TRBJ1-3; possible D gene TRBD1, 6 bases. From germline, CDR1 is MDHEN and CDR2 SYDVKM. With 4 bases removed from V and 0 bases from J, the gap between germline ends came to 10 bases. This CDR3 is built from 15 residues. DNA for the CDR3: TGTGCCAGCAGTTCCGGGACACACTCTGGAAACACCATATATTTT. Its protein is CASSSGTHSGNTIYF.

This chain links TRBV5-6 with TRBJ2-7; D may be TRBD2 (6 bases). V was shortened by 3 bases and J by 7 bases, with 8 bases between the two germline ends. This CDR3 has 11 residues. Germline V gene sequence: CDR1 SGHDT, CDR2 YYEEEE. CDR3 in DNA: TGTGCCAGCAGCTGGGCGGGAGAGCAGTACTTC. Translating it yields CASSWAGEQYF.